This T cell receptor beta chain was sequenced during a study of immune evolution from preneoplasia to lung adenocarcinoma (dated by TCRdb to about 2021). Regarding the complete study: HLA loss of heterozygosity was observed in approximately 7%, 15% and 30% of AIS, MIA and ADC lesions, respectively, and was not observed in any AAH lesions. The sample size was set by how many specimens were available, not by a prior power calculation. Whole exome sequencing and methylation data from the same cohort of nodules were integrated with the immune data. Resected precursor lesions (AAH, AIS, MIA) and invasive adenocarcinomas were each compared against paired morphologically normal lung tissue. The TCR sequencing data were obtained from 51 patients. Immune contexture across lung adenocarcinoma precursors and invasive adenocarcinoma was profiled using immune gene expression, TCR sequencing and multiplex immunofluorescence. According to the study, over a hundred samples were used for TCR sequencing. POLYSOLVER was used to infer Class I HLA alleles from exome data, while LOHHLA was used to detect allele-specific HLA loss. A total of under 60 patients with pulmonary nodules who underwent surgical resection were included in the overall cohort.

Between about 2013 and 2017, the patients underwent resection in either Japan or China. Two lung cancer pathologists independently confirmed the histologic diagnosis of each case on H&E slides. Premalignant or tumor cells were enriched for nucleic acid extraction by macro-dissection performed after pathologic assessment. The AllPrep DNA/RNA FFPE Kit was used to isolate DNA from FFPE tissue. The immunoSEQ hsTCRbeta Kit was used to sequence TCR beta CDR3 regions from DNA. The study's processing was this. TCR sequencing data were analysed with the ImmunoSEQ Analyzer. T cell clonality was defined as 1 minus Pielou's evenness, as computed on productive rearrangements. The inverse Simpson index, applied to productive templates, was used to measure T cell diversity. T cell density was TCR beta template counts normalized to usable DNA, estimated by amplifying and sequencing housekeeping genes. TCR metrics were compared across histologic stages using two-sided Kruskal-Wallis tests. Not all clones reach the TCRdb copy of this immuneACCESS table, which keeps in-frame sequences only. Checked studies attribute under half of the gap to unresolved V genes and leave the rest unexplained. V, J and clone size are those of that table, while D and trimming were read from the DNA. The sample includes several thousand clones, with roughly 85% observed a single time. The ten largest clones add up to 2.5% to 3% of the sample.

Germline trimming amounts to 5 bases on V and 2 bases on J, with 7 as the count of junction bases outside the gene matches. According to the germline V gene, CDR1 reads MDHEN and CDR2 reads SYDVKM. From cysteine to phenylalanine, the CDR3 is 16 amino acids long. The DNA shown is the 48-base CDR3, in frame from base 1. On this clone: Its antigen is not yet known. Base qualities were left out, and no much larger clone turns up one base away.

Paper-wide results and their limitations: All patients were from Japan and China, so applicability to Western populations was uncertain. Findings were based on association rather than direct causation; larger cohorts with long-term follow-up and longitudinal biopsies were deemed needed. Clonality was highest in normal lung, while later-stage lesions appeared to show lower clonality but higher T cell density and diversity. KRAS-mutant nodules showed the highest T cell clonality compared with EGFR-mutant or double wild-type lesions. The highest top T cell clone frequencies were observed in normal lung, and a progressive decrease in top T cell clone frequencies appeared to occur from AAH through AIS, MIA and invasive adenocarcinoma.

Sequencing was performed on FFPE invasive lung adenocarcinoma tissue. The sample's cell subset or site label is to be understood as: frankly invasive lung adenocarcinoma (ADC). The chain uses TRBV28 and TRBJ2-7; 12 central nucleotides agree with TRBD1. This sequence originates from a person in their fifties with lung adenocarcinoma. CDR3 protein: CASSTGTGGAAYEQYF. At the DNA level, the sequence is TGTGCCAGCAGTACCGGGACAGGGGGCGCCGCCTACGAGCAGTACTTC.